Listed below are T cell receptor beta chains from one sample, sequenced in a study of OX40 agonist ivuxolimab in advanced cancers. TCRdb keeps only in-frame clones here, not all; method: immunoSEQ multiplex PCR. The table has under 25,000 clones, approximately 77% seen once. Here the sequenced sample was CD4+ or CD8+ T cells sorted from blood, taken in a trial of the OX40 agonist ivuxolimab. Every receptor here comes from an adult with an advanced solid tumor such as melanoma, head and neck, liver or kidney cancer. Each CDR3 is given with its conserved first and last residue. Each record gives: V gene, J gene, D gene, clone size, CDR3 protein, CDR3 DNA. A D gene is named only where the DNA matches it firmly. The size entry is marked missing in some rows and otherwise reads once, few, many or a size class.

TRBV5-1	TRBJ2-1	.	.	CASSFPRTRNNEQFF	TGCGCCAGCAGCTTTCCGAGGACGAGGAACAATGAGCAGTTCTTC
TRBV7-2	TRBJ1-1	.	large	CASSLAVSAPGTEAFF	TGTGCCAGCAGCTTAGCAGTTTCCGCCCCGGGCACTGAAGCTTTCTTT
TRBV18	TRBJ1-2	.	.	CASSPSAGVWYGYTF	TGTGCCAGCTCACCCTCGGCCGGGGTTTGGTATGGCTACACCTTC
TRBV7-9	TRBJ1-2	.	.	CASSSGRGYTF	TGTGCCAGCAGCTCAGGGCGAGGCTACACCTTC
TRBV11-2	TRBJ2-1	.	.	CASSSFGGYYNEQFF	TGTGCCAGCAGCTCATTCGGGGGCTACTACAATGAGCAGTTCTTC
TRBV5-5	TRBJ2-7	TRBD2	.	CASSNGGGRHYEQYF	TGTGCCAGCAGCAACGGAGGCGGGAGGCACTACGAGCAGTACTTC
TRBV7-9	TRBJ1-3	.	.	CASTQSGAPSGNTIYF	TGTGCCAGCACCCAGAGCGGGGCTCCCTCTGGAAACACCATATATTTT
TRBV5-4	TRBJ1-2	TRBD1	.	CASSQEDRGNYGYTF	TGCGCCAGCAGCCAAGAGGACAGGGGGAACTATGGCTACACCTTC
TRBV4-2	TRBJ2-5	.	.	CASSQGTGEETQYF	TGTGCCAGCAGCCAAGGGACGGGAGAAGAGACCCAGTACTTC
TRBV7-2	TRBJ2-5	.	.	CASSFGGAETQYF	TGTGCCAGCAGCTTCGGGGGAGCGGAGACCCAGTACTTC
TRBV15	TRBJ1-1	.	.	CATSMGGSGTEAFF	TGTGCCACCAGCATGGGAGGGTCGGGCACTGAAGCTTTCTTT
TRBV13	TRBJ2-7	TRBD1	.	CASSFEGRGRIYEQYF	TGTGCCAGCAGCTTCGAGGGCAGGGGGCGGATCTACGAGCAGTACTTC
TRBV29-1	TRBJ2-5	TRBD2	.	CSVELLAGLYQETQYF	TGCAGCGTTGAATTGTTAGCGGGACTTTACCAAGAGACCCAGTACTTC
TRBV5-5	TRBJ2-1	.	.	CASSPLNGYQVEYNEQFF	TGTGCCAGCAGCCCGCTCAACGGGTATCAGGTAGAATACAATGAGCAGTTCTTC
TRBV2	TRBJ2-3	.	.	CASSERDARTDTQYF	TGTGCCAGCAGTGAGAGAGACGCCCGCACAGATACGCAGTATTTT
TRBV7-9	TRBJ2-1	.	once	CASSFSTSIGNEQFF	TGTGCCAGCAGCTTCTCGACTAGTATAGGCAATGAGCAGTTCTTC
TRBV28	TRBJ1-5	.	few	CASSSVGANQPQHF	TGTGCCAGCAGTTCCGTAGGGGCCAATCAGCCCCAGCATTTT
TRBV2	TRBJ1-5	.	.	CASSEVGRSNQPQHF	TGTGCCAGCAGTGAGGTGGGCAGGAGCAATCAGCCCCAGCATTTT
TRBV9	TRBJ2-7	.	.	CASSAAGASFYEQYF	TGTGCCAGCAGCGCCGCAGGGGCTTCATTCTACGAGCAGTACTTC
TRBV4-1	TRBJ2-7	.	.	CASSLRQAGNEQYF	TGCGCCAGCAGCTTGCGCCAAGCGGGCAACGAGCAGTACTTC
TRBV7-2	TRBJ2-7	TRBD2	.	CASSQDRGTTYYEQYF	TGCGCCAGCAGCCAAGATCGGGGGACTACCTACTACGAGCAGTACTTC
TRBV11-3	TRBJ2-7	TRBD2	once	CASSPGTIAEQYF	TGTGCCAGCAGCCCAGGGACTATTGCTGAGCAGTACTTC